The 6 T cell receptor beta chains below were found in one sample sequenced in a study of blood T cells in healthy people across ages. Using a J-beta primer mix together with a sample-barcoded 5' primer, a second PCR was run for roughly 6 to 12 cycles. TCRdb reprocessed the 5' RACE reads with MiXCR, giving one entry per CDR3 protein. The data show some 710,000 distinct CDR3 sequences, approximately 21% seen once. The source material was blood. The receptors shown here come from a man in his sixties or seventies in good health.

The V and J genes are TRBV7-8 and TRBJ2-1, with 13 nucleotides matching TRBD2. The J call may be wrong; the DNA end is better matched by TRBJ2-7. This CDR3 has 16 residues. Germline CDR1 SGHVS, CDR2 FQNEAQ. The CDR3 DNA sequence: TGTGCCAGCAGCTCGGGAGGACTAGCGGGGGACTACGAGCAGTACTTC. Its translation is CASSSGGLAGDYEQYF.

The CDR3 DNA is TGTGCCAGCAGTGTTCTAGCCGGGGCCAACGTCCTGACTTTC. Protein product: CASSVLAGANVLTF. The rearrangement links TRBV2 to TRBJ2-6; D perhaps matches TRBD2 (5 bases). CDR1 is SNHLY, CDR2 FYNNEI, per germline. V gave up 4 bases and J gave up 4 bases, with 8 bases separating them. The CDR3 has 14 residues.

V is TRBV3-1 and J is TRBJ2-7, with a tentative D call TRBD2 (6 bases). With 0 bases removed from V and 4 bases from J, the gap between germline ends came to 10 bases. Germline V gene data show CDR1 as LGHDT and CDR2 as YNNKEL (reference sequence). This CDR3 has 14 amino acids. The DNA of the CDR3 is TGTGCCAGCAGCCAAGATGTGGAGGGGTACGAGCAGTACTTC. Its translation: CASSQDVEGYEQYF.

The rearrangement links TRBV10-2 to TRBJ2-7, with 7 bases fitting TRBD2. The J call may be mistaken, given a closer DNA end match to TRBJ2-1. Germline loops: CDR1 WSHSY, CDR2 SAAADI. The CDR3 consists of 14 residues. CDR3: CASRGAGPWNEQFF. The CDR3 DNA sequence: TGCGCCAGCAGAGGAGCGGGGCCATGGAATGAGCAGTTCTTC.

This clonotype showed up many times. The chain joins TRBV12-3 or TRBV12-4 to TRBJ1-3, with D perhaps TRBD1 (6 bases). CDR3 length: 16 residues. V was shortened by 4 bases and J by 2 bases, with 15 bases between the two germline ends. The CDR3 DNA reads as TGTGCCAGCAGTTCAACAGGGATTGGGCCTGGAAACACCATATATTTT. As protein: CASSSTGIGPGNTIYF.

The CDR3 bases are TGCAGTGCTAGTAACCTGGACGGGGAGCTGTTTTTT. Encoded protein: CSASNLDGELFF. This chain connects TRBV20-1 to TRBJ2-2; D is unclear. Trimming pared 3 bases from V and 7 bases from J, leaving 9 bases between. This CDR3 contains 12 residues. Germline lookup yields CDR1 DFQATT and CDR2 SNEGSKA (reference sequence).